Below are 21 T cell receptor beta chains sequenced from a single sample in a study of cytomegalovirus exposure and HLA in healthy donors. TCRdb keeps only in-frame clones here, not all; method: immunoSEQ multiplex PCR. In the table there are 120,000 or so clones, roughly 88% of which are singletons. What was sequenced was PBMCs. Receptors originate from a woman aged 25 to 39 in good health and CMV-seropositive.

In its sample, this clone was seen a few times. The rearrangement uses TRBV7-8 and TRBJ2-3; D possibly corresponds to TRBD1 (5 bases). The CDR3 length is 13 residues. Germline V gives CDR1 SGHVS, CDR2 FQNEAQ. V was shortened by 4 bases and J by 4 bases, with 9 bases between the two germline ends. The CDR3 protein is CASSSGLSDTQYF. The CDR3, as DNA: TGTGCCAGCAGCTCAGGGTTATCAGATACGCAGTATTTT.

This sequence joins TRBV29-1 and TRBJ2-1, with TRBD1 as a possible D gene (5 bases). The V gene lost 0 bases and the J gene lost 4 bases, with 13 bases spanning the gap. From germline, CDR1 is SQVTM and CDR2 ANQGSEA. The CDR3 loop spans 15 amino acids. CDR3 bases: TGCAGCGTTGAAGATCCCCGGACATTGTACAATGAGCAGTTCTTC. Its protein is CSVEDPRTLYNEQFF.

The table lists this clone with a few counts. The chain joins TRBV25-1 to TRBJ1-6, with D hard to call. In germline, CDR1 is MGHDK, CDR2 SYGVNS. The V end was cut by 4 bases, the J end by 7 bases, with 11 bases between. The CDR3 is 14 amino acids. In DNA, the CDR3 is TGTGCCAGCAGTGTATCGGGTTTGAATTCACCCCTCCACTTT. Amino acids: CASSVSGLNSPLHF.

CDR3 sequence (DNA): TGCGCCAGCAGCTTAAAGACCACACAGGGGGCGGCCTACGAGCAGTACTTC. Protein sequence: CASSLKTTQGAAYEQYF. The chain employs TRBV5-1 and TRBJ2-7; 9 nucleotides line up with TRBD1. With V trimmed by 2 bases and J by 2 bases, 11 bases remained unmatched. Germline assignment: CDR1 SGHRS and CDR2 YFSETQ. The CDR3 covers 17 residues.

The gene calls are TRBV28 and TRBJ1-5, with a weak D call TRBD1 (6 bases). In germline, CDR1 is MDHEN, CDR2 SYDVKM. Deletions cut 5 bases from V and 6 bases from J, with 14 bases between. There are 14 residues in the CDR3. CDR3 in amino acids: CASSLDRLGQPQHF. The CDR3 DNA follows: TGTGCCAGCAGTCTCGACAGGTTGGGTCAGCCCCAGCATTTT.

This rearrangement joins TRBV28 to TRBJ1-2; tentatively, D is TRBD1 (5 bases). This CDR3 has 16 amino acids. Deletions cut 3 bases from V and 1 base from J, with 15 bases between. Per germline, CDR1 MDHEN and CDR2 SYDVKM. CDR3 bases: TGTGCCAGCAGTTTCCCTCAGGGAAGCCGTAACTATGGCTACACCTTC. It yields the protein CASSFPQGSRNYGYTF.

The gene calls are TRBV4-1 and TRBJ1-3; tentative D call: TRBD1 (5 bases). Trimming removed 4 bases from V and 0 bases from J, with 22 bases in between. CDR1 and CDR2 (germline): MGHRA, YSYEKL. CDR3 length: 19 amino acids. The CDR3 region is CASSPFVRDSLTSGNTIYF. DNA of the CDR3: TGCGCCAGCAGCCCCTTTGTGCGCGACAGTCTAACCTCTGGAAACACCATATATTTT.

This chain links TRBV6-1 with TRBJ1-5, with TRBD1 matching 9 bases. The V and J ends lost 6 bases and 5 bases, in that order; junction bases with no gene match: 14. The germline CDR1 and CDR2 sequences are MNHNS and SASEGT. The length of the CDR3 is 17 residues. The CDR3 sequence is CASSEHRGRGGDQPQHF. The DNA for the CDR3 is TGTGCCAGCAGCGAACACAGGGGGCGGGGAGGAGATCAGCCCCAGCATTTT.

The genes are TRBV7-6 and TRBJ2-1, with 12 bases aligning to TRBD2. V shed 5 bases and J 3 bases; nucleotides not matched to a gene: 8. CDR1 is SGHVS and CDR2 is FNYEAQ in the germline V gene. CDR3 length: 17 amino acids. The CDR3 reads CASSPLGLAGIYNEQFF. CDR3 nucleotide sequence: TGTGCCAGCAGCCCCCTCGGACTAGCGGGAATCTACAATGAGCAGTTCTTC.

For the CDR3, the DNA is TGTGCCAGCAGCCTCAACGCCGGGACAGGGTCCGGCGAGCAGTACTTC. Translating it yields CASSLNAGTGSGEQYF. This rearrangement joins TRBV14 to TRBJ2-7, with TRBD1 matching over 9 bases. With 4 bases clipped from V and 6 bases from J, the junction kept 13 bases outside the gene matches. This CDR3 is built from 16 residues. Germline assignment: CDR1 SGHDN and CDR2 FVKESK.

This chain joins TRBV29-1 and TRBJ1-4, with D tentatively TRBD1 (5 bases). This CDR3 contains 11 residues. The germline V gene encodes CDR1 SQVTM and CDR2 ANQGSEA. V was pared by 6 bases and J by 8 bases, with 10 bases between. CDR3 nucleotide sequence: TGCAGCGTAGCCTCAGGGGAAAAACTGTTTTTT. Its translation: CSVASGEKLFF.

This clone showed up just once. This chain uses TRBV6-1 with TRBJ2-1, with 7 bases fitting TRBD2. The J segment lost 4 bases and the V segment lost 5 bases, leaving 8 bases of the junction unmatched. CDR1 is MNHNS and CDR2 is SASEGT in the germline V gene. The CDR3 has 15 residues. Here the CDR3 reads CASSSAGADYNEQFF. The DNA of the CDR3 is TGTGCCAGCAGTAGTGCGGGAGCCGATTACAATGAGCAGTTCTTC.

The rearrangement links TRBV9 to TRBJ2-1; D is uncertain. V gave up 4 bases and J gave up 2 bases, with 4 bases separating them. Per the germline V gene, CDR1 is SGDLS and CDR2 is YYNGEE. This CDR3 contains 12 residues. The CDR3 loop reads CASSRAYNEQFF. DNA of the CDR3: TGTGCCAGCAGCCGGGCCTACAATGAGCAGTTCTTC.

The V gene is TRBV18, the J gene TRBJ1-1, with 7 bases that match TRBD1. V lost 5 bases to trimming and J lost 1 base; unmatched junction nucleotides: 7. The CDR3 length is 15 residues. Germline CDR1 is KGHSH and CDR2 is LQKENI. The CDR3 DNA reads TGTGCCAGCTCATCACAGGGGTCACAGAACACTGAAGCTTTCTTT. Its translation is CASSSQGSQNTEAFF.

To note about this clone: Different DNA sequences within this sample yield the same CDR3. The rearrangement joins TRBV27 to TRBJ2-7; D perhaps matches TRBD1 (6 bases). Germline assignment: CDR1 MNHEY and CDR2 SMNVEV (reference sequence). This CDR3 has 11 amino acids. V was trimmed by 8 bases and J by 8 bases, leaving 13 bases between them. CDR3 in DNA: TGTGCCAGCGGTACAGGGTACCAGCAGTACTTC. This translates into CASGTGYQQYF.

The V gene is TRBV5-1, the J gene TRBJ2-3; possible D gene TRBD1, 6 bases. CDR3 size: 18 residues. The V gene's germline CDR1 is SGHRS and CDR2 YFSETQ. The V end was cut by 0 bases, the J end by 6 bases, with 23 bases between. CDR3: CASSLGNHIQGNRDTQYF. In nucleotides, the CDR3 is TGCGCCAGCAGCTTGGGCAATCACATTCAGGGGAATAGGGATACGCAGTATTTT.

The chain couples TRBV15 to TRBJ2-7; D is perhaps TRBD1 (5 bases). Germline lookup yields CDR1 LNHNV and CDR2 YYDKDF (reference sequence). CDR3 length: 13 residues. V gave up 3 bases and J gave up 3 bases, with 9 bases separating them. The CDR3 loop is CATSRGRNYEQYF. The CDR3 DNA sequence: TGTGCCACCAGCAGGGGGCGCAACTACGAGCAGTACTTC.

The chain links TRBV28 to TRBJ1-4, with TRBD1 as a possible D gene (6 bases). Trimming took off 5 bases at V and 7 bases at J, with 11 bases between the two ends. Germline V gives CDR1 MDHEN, CDR2 SYDVKM. This CDR3 has 13 amino acids. This chain's CDR3 is CASSPPRGEKLFF. DNA for the CDR3: TGTGCCAGCAGTCCCCCCAGGGGTGAAAAACTGTTTTTT.

This chain links TRBV2 with TRBJ2-5; TRBD2 might be the D (6 bases). V shed 5 bases and J shed 5 bases, with 9 bases lying between them. Germline V gene sequence: CDR1 SNHLY, CDR2 FYNNEI. The CDR3 has 12 amino acids. For the CDR3, the DNA is TGTGCCAGCAGTAATGGGGGGGAGACCCAGTACTTC. Protein: CASSNGGETQYF.

The chain is built from TRBV5-1 and TRBJ1-1; D remains unclear. CDR3 length: 15 amino acids. Germline V CDR1 and CDR2: SGHRS, YFSETQ. V gave up 4 bases and J gave up 1 base, with 14 bases separating them. CDR3 bases: TGCGCCAGCAGCCACCTTGGAGCCTCGAACACTGAAGCTTTCTTT. Its translation is CASSHLGASNTEAFF.

The chain is built from TRBV7-9 and TRBJ2-2; D remains unclear. CDR1 and CDR2 from the germline V gene are SEHNR and FQNEAQ (reference sequence). With 10 bases removed from V and 0 bases from J, the gap between germline ends came to 9 bases. The CDR3 length is 13 residues. The CDR3 spells CATSRPNTGELFF. The CDR3 nucleotides read TGTGCCACTAGTCGGCCGAACACCGGGGAGCTGTTTTTT.